A single sample is the source of the 13 T cell receptor beta chains below, sequenced in a study of Siglec-9 on CD8 T cells in melanoma. TCRdb's copy holds only in-frame clones and misses some; the assay was immunoSEQ multiplex PCR. This table holds about 30,000 clones, 80% found once. Sequenced input: Siglec-9- CD8+ T cells sorted from blood. Receptors originate from a human donor in good health.

The V gene is TRBV28, the J gene TRBJ2-6; no clear D. Looked up from germline, CDR1 is MDHEN and CDR2 is SYDVKM. This CDR3 contains 16 residues. V gave up 4 bases and J gave up 0 bases, with 10 bases separating them. CDR3 protein: CASSSILSSGANVLTF. The CDR3 nucleotides read TGTGCCAGCAGTTCAATCCTCTCCTCTGGGGCCAACGTCCTGACTTTC.

This clone was observed a handful of times. The V call is TRBV5-1, the J call TRBJ1-1; 7 bases map to TRBD1. Germline CDR1 SGHRS, CDR2 YFSETQ. The CDR3 contains 13 residues. J gave up 3 bases and V 2 bases, and 1 base lay outside the gene matches. Here the CDR3 DNA reads TGCGCCAGCAGCTTAACAGGGGACACTGAAGCTTTCTTT. Translated: CASSLTGDTEAFF.

The chain uses TRBV27 and TRBJ2-1, with 11 bases that match TRBD2. The junction had 11 bases not matched to a gene; V was cut back by 5 bases and J by 8 bases. Germline V gives CDR1 MNHEY, CDR2 SMNVEV (reference sequence). The CDR3 extends over 16 amino acids. CDR3 DNA: TGTGCCAGCAGTCTCTTCGGTAGCGGGGGGGGCGATGAGCAGTTCTTC. The encoded protein is CASSLFGSGGGDEQFF.

The V and J genes are TRBV27 and TRBJ1-2, with 7 bases matching TRBD1. The junction had 9 bases not matched to a gene; V was cut back by 2 bases and J by 3 bases. The CDR3 spans 16 residues. Germline V CDR1 and CDR2: MNHEY, SMNVEV (reference sequence). The CDR3 is CASSLRRQGGDYGYTF. DNA for the CDR3: TGTGCCAGCAGTTTACGGCGGCAGGGGGGTGACTATGGCTACACCTTC.

The chain employs TRBV4-1 and TRBJ2-4; 16 bases agree with TRBD2. CDR1 MGHRA and CDR2 YSYEKL come from the germline V gene. V was clipped by 6 bases and J by 6 bases; unmatched bases: 8. This CDR3 has 17 amino acids. In DNA form, the CDR3 reads TGCGCCAGCAGTGGCCCCGGGACTAGCGGGGGGGCAAACATTCAGTACTTC. It is translated as CASSGPGTSGGANIQYF.

V usage is TRBV10-2 and J usage is TRBJ2-7; D is ambiguous. The V gene's germline CDR1 is WSHSY and CDR2 SAAADI. The CDR3 runs 11 residues. Trimming pared 3 bases from V and 3 bases from J, leaving 3 bases between. DNA for the CDR3: TGCGCCAGCAGTGACAGCTACGAGCAGTACGTC. Encoded protein: CASSDSYEQYV.

The J gene is TRBJ1-1, the V gene TRBV29-1; 8 nucleotides line up with TRBD1. The germline gives CDR1 SQVTM, CDR2 ANQGSEA. The CDR3 extends over 15 amino acids. V lost 3 bases and J lost 4; bases outside the gene matches: 10. Here the CDR3 DNA reads TGCAGCGTTGAGCTGGATGGGACAGGTGGCACTGAAGCTTTCTTT. This codes for CSVELDGTGGTEAFF.

V and J are TRBV30 and TRBJ2-7, with D possibly being TRBD1 (5 bases). This CDR3 contains 12 residues. V lost 2 bases to trimming and J lost 4 bases, with 9 bases between them. CDR1 is GTSNPN and CDR2 is SVGIG in the germline V gene (reference sequence). This CDR3 reads CAWSQGTYEQYV. The CDR3 DNA sequence: TGTGCCTGGAGTCAGGGAACGTACGAGCAGTACGTC.

The chain has TRBV29-1 and TRBJ1-1; no clear D. The germline V and J ends were trimmed by 4 bases and 4 bases, with 10 bases remaining between them. This CDR3 is built from 12 residues. Germline V lookup: CDR1 SQVTM, CDR2 ANQGSEA. CDR3 coding DNA: TGCAGCGTTGTTGGATTGGGCACTGAAGCTTTCTTT. Amino acids: CSVVGLGTEAFF.

This clone was picked up one time. J is TRBJ2-1 and V is TRBV6-6; D is unresolved. This CDR3 spans 12 amino acids. Looked up from germline, CDR1 is MNHNY and CDR2 is SVGAGI (reference sequence). Trimming removed 1 base from V and 6 bases from J, with 4 bases in between. CDR3 in amino acids: CASSYWGNEQFF. The CDR3 DNA follows: TGTGCCAGCAGTTACTGGGGCAATGAGCAGTTCTTC.

The rearrangement links TRBV10-1 to TRBJ2-1; TRBD2 agrees at 16 bases. This CDR3 is 20 amino acids long. With V trimmed by 0 bases and J by 4 bases, 9 bases remained unmatched. Germline V gives CDR1 WNHNN, CDR2 SYGVQD (reference sequence). Here the CDR3 reads CASSESGGLAGGPLYNEQFF. In nucleotides, the CDR3 is TGCGCCAGCAGTGAGTCGGGGGGACTAGCGGGAGGGCCACTATACAATGAGCAGTTCTTC.

The chain couples TRBV6-5 to TRBJ2-5, with a possible D match to TRBD1 (6 bases). Trimming stripped 6 bases from V and 5 bases from J, with 16 bases between. Germline V lookup: CDR1 MNHEY, CDR2 SVGAGI. CDR3 size: 14 residues. The DNA for the CDR3 is TGTGCCAGCAGACTTGGGGGCTTGGGTGAGACCCAGTACTTC. Its protein is CASRLGGLGETQYF.

The chain couples TRBV11-2 to TRBJ1-5; tentative D call: TRBD1 (5 bases). V was pared by 5 bases and J by 5 bases, with 10 bases between. The CDR3 loop spans 13 amino acids. Germline V gene sequence: CDR1 SGHAT, CDR2 FQNNGV. CDR3 sequence: CASSPGGYQPQHF. The CDR3, as DNA: TGTGCCAGCAGCCCCGGGGGGTATCAGCCCCAGCATTTT. The whole variable domain, filled in from reference TRBV11-2 and TRBJ1-5, reads EAGVAQSPRYKIIEKRQSVAFWCNPISGHATLYWYQQILGQGPKLLIQFQNNGVVDDSQLPKDRFSAERLKGVDSTLKIQPAKLEDSAVYLCASSPGGYQPQHFGDGTRLSIL.